Listed here is a single T cell receptor (beta chain). A Seattle source enrolled patients during active infection and followed them longitudinally. Trimming shortened V by 1 base and J by 3 bases, and 16 bases separated the two germline ends. The CDR3 sequence is 17 residues long. Germline assignment: CDR1 LGHNA and CDR2 YNFKEQ. These data belong to a study of blood T cell repertoires in COVID-19. At the level of the study: Whether acute or convalescent, the COVID-19 samples came from the United States, Italy and Spain. Nucleic acid was either cDNA or gDNA, and it came from T cells, B-cell-depleted T cells, or PBMCs.

Study processing details: Amplifying reference gene primers gave estimates of nucleated cell counts. The repertoire was sequenced with immunoSEQ multiplex PCR; TCRdb's copy has only in-frame clones and lacks some. V and J calls and clone size are those listed in that table; D and trimming were worked out from the DNA. The table lists some 300,000 clones, 90% of them singletons. This chain links TRBV4-2 with TRBJ2-1; TRBD2 is a possible D gene (6 bases). The origin of this receptor is a woman aged 40 to 55 with COVID-19, enrolled during active disease. The sequenced sample was peripheral blood. The CDR3 DNA reads TGTGCCAGCAGCCAAGTGGCGGCGGGGACGGACTACAATGAGCAGTTCTTC. It translates to CASSQVAAGTDYNEQFF.